Described below is a single T cell receptor (beta chain) sequence and its context. What it binds is not known. One entry per CDR3 protein results from TCRdb running MiXCR on the RT-PCR reads. The sample holds hundreds of thousands of distinct CDR3 sequences, about 18% seen once. The data stem from a study of response to subunit inactivated influenza vaccine. This CDR3 is built from 16 residues. From germline, CDR1 is SEHNR and CDR2 FQNEAQ (reference sequence). With 1 base clipped from V and 9 bases from J, the junction kept 11 bases outside the gene matches. Findings and limits, study-wide: It was suggested by the authors that few new T cells are recruited by each seasonal influenza vaccination.

This receptor was obtained from a man aged 50 or older who received an inactivated influenza vaccine. The chain uses TRBV7-9 and TRBJ2-2, with 7 bases that match TRBD2. Specimen: PBMCs from blood, collected less than 6 days after vaccination. The CDR3 protein is CASSLGGGSPSRELFF. Written as DNA, the CDR3 is TGTGCCAGCAGCTTAGGGGGCGGGAGTCCCTCCAGGGAGCTGTTTTTT.